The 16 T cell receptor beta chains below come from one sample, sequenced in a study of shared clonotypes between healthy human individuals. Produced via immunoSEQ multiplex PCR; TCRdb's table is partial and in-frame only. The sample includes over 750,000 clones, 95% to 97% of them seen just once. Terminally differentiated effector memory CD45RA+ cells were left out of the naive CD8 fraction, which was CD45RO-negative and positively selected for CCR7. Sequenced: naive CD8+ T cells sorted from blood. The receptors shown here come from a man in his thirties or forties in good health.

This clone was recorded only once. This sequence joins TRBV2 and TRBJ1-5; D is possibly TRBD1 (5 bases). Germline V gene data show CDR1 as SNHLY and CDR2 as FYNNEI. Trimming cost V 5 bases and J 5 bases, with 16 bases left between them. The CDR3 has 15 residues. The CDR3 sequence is CASSQYTGLDQPQHF. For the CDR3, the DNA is TGTGCCAGCAGTCAGTATACAGGCTTGGATCAGCCCCAGCATTTT.

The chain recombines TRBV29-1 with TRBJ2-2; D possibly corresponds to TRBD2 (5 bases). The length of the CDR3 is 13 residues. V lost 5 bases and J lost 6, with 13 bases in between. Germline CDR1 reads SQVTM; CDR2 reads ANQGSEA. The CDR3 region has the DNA TGCAGCGTTACCGGGATCAGTGCCGGGGAGCTGTTTTTT. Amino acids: CSVTGISAGELFF.

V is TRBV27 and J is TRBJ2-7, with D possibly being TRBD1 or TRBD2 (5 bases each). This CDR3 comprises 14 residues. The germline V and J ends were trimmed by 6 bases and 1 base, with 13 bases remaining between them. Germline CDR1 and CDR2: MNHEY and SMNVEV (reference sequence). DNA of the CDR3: TGTGCCAGCAGCCTAGGGACGGATTCCTACGAGCAGTACTTC. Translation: CASSLGTDSYEQYF.

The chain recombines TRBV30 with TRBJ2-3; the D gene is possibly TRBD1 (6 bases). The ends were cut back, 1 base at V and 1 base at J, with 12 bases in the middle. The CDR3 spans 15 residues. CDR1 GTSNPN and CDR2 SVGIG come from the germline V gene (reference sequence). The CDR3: CAWSDPRGGTDTQYF. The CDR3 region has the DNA TGTGCCTGGAGTGACCCCAGGGGTGGCACAGATACGCAGTATTTT.

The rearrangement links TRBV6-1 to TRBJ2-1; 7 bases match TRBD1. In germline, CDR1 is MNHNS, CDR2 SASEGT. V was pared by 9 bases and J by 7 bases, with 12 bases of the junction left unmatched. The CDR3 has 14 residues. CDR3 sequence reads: CARSFETGANEQFF. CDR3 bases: TGTGCCAGATCATTTGAAACAGGGGCAAATGAGCAGTTCTTC.

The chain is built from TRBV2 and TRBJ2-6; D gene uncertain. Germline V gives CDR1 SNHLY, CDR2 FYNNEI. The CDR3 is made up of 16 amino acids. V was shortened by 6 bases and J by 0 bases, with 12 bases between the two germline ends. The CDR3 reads CASRKRSPSGANVLTF. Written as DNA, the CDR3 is TGTGCCAGCAGGAAGCGTTCGCCCTCTGGGGCCAACGTCCTGACTTTC.

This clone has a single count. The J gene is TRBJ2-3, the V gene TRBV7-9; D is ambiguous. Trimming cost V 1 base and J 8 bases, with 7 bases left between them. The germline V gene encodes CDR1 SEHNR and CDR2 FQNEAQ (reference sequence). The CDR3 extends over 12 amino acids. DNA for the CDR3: TGTGCCAGCAGCTTAGAAAAGATTACGCAGTATTTT. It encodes CASSLEKITQYF.

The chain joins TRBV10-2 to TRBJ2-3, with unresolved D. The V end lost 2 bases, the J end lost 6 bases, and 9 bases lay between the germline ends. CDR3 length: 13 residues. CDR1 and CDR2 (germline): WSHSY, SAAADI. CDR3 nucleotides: TGCGCCAGCAGTGAGCCTCTCCCCGATACGCAGTATTTT. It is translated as CASSEPLPDTQYF.

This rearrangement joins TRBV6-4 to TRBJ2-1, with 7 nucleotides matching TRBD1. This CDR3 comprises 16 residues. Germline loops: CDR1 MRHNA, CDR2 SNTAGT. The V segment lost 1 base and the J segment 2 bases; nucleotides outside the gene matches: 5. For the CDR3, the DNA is TGTGCCAGCAGTGACTTAGAGGGGGCAACCTACAATGAGCAGTTCTTC. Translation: CASSDLEGATYNEQFF.

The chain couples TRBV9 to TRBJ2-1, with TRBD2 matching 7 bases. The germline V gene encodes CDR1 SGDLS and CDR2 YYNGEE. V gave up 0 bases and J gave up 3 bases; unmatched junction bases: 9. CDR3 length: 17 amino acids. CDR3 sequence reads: CASSVGTAGDDYNEQFF. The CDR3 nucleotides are TGTGCCAGCAGCGTAGGTACGGCGGGGGACGACTACAATGAGCAGTTCTTC.

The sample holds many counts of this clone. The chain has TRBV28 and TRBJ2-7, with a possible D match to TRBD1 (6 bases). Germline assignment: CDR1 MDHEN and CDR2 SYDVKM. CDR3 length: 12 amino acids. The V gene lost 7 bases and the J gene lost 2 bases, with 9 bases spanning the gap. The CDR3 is CASTDRTYEQYF. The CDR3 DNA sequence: TGTGCCAGCACGGACAGAACCTACGAGCAGTACTTC.

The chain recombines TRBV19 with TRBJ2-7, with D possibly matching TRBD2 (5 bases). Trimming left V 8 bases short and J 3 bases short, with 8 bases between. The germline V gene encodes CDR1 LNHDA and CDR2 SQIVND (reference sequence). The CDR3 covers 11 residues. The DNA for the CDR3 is TGTGCCAGTGCCCGGGGCTACGAGCAGTACTTC. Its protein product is CASARGYEQYF. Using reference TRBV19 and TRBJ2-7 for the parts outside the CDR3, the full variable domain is DGGITQSPKYLFRKEGQNVTLSCEQNLNHDAMYWYRQDPGQGLRLIYYSQIVNDFQKGDIAEGYSVSREKKESFPLTVTSAQKNPTAFYLCASARGYEQYFGPGTRLTVT.

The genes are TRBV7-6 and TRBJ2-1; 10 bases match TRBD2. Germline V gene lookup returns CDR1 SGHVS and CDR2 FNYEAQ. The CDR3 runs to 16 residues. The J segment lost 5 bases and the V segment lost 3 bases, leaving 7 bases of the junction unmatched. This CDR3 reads CASSFLAGVRNNEQFF. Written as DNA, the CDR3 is TGTGCCAGCAGCTTTCTAGCGGGAGTAAGGAACAATGAGCAGTTCTTC.

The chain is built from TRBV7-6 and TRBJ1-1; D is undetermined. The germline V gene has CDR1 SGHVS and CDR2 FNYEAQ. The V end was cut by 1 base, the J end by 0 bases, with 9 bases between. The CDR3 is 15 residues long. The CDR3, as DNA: TGTGCCAGCAGCTTAGGGTGGCAGATGAACACTGAAGCTTTCTTT. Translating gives CASSLGWQMNTEAFF.

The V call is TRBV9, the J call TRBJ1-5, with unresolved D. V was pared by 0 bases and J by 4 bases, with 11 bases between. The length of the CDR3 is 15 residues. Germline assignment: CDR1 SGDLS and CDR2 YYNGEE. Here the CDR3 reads CASSVGSGENQPQHF. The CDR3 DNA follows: TGTGCCAGCAGCGTAGGTAGCGGAGAGAATCAGCCCCAGCATTTT.

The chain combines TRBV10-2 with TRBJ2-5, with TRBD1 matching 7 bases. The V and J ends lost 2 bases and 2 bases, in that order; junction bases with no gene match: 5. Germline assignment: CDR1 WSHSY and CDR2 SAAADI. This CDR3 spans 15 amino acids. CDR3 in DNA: TGCGCCAGCAGTGAGGAGACAGGGTTTCAAGAGACCCAGTACTTC. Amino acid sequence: CASSEETGFQETQYF.